This T cell receptor beta chain was sequenced during a study of blood T cell repertoires in COVID-19. Study summary: Samples representing acute and convalescent COVID-19 were sourced from the United States, Italy and Spain. PBMCs, B-cell-depleted T cells, or T cells provided the cDNA or gDNA that made up the material.

The data were produced by immunoSEQ multiplex PCR, yet TCRdb's version contains in-frame clones alone and is incomplete. Of 300,000 to 400,000 clones in the sample, about 91% were seen once. Seattle's cohort entered during active infection and was followed longitudinally. The CDR3 contains 13 residues. This chain links TRBV12-2 with TRBJ1-5; the D segment call TRBD1 is taken from the table without a DNA check. TRBV12-2 is deemed a pseudogene. The sample consisted of peripheral blood. This sequence was found in a woman younger than 45 with COVID-19, enrolled during active disease. CDR3 protein: CASRGQINQPQHF. The CDR3, as DNA: TGTGCAAGTCGGGGACAGATCAATCAGCCCCAGCATTTT.